The 4 T cell receptor beta chains below all came from one sample that was sequenced in a study of PD-1 blockade in classical Hodgkin lymphoma. Profiling relied on immunoSEQ multiplex PCR, and the TCRdb table lists in-frame clones only, not all of them. The table has under 20,000 clones, around 90% seen once. Time point indicated: newly diagnosed, previously untreated cHL patient sample. Sequenced material: peripheral blood mononuclear cells (PBMCs). The receptors come from a human donor with classical Hodgkin lymphoma.

The chain is built from TRBV7-2 and TRBJ2-2; D might be TRBD2 (5 bases). The CDR3 runs to 14 residues. Germline V gene lookup returns CDR1 SGHTA and CDR2 FQGNSA. The V gene lost 2 bases and the J gene lost 5 bases, with 9 bases spanning the gap. CDR3 loop: CASSLTRSTGELFF. The CDR3 bases are TGTGCCAGCAGCTTAACTAGGTCTACCGGGGAGCTGTTTTTT.

The V and J genes are TRBV27 and TRBJ1-4; weak D call: TRBD1 (5 bases). CDR1 is MNHEY, CDR2 SMNVEV, per germline (reference sequence). The CDR3 has 15 amino acids. V was pared by 2 bases and J by 1 base, with 8 bases between. CDR3 nucleotide sequence: TGTGCCAGCAGTTTAGGGGGGGGAACTAATGAAAAACTGTTTTTT. As protein: CASSLGGGTNEKLFF.

This chain links TRBV9 with TRBJ1-1; TRBD1 matches at 9 bases. Germline V gene lookup returns CDR1 SGDLS and CDR2 YYNGEE. CDR3 length equals 15 residues. With 0 bases clipped from V and 3 bases from J, the junction kept 3 bases outside the gene matches. The CDR3 protein is CASSVGTGVDTEAFF. The DNA for the CDR3 is TGTGCCAGCAGCGTAGGGACAGGGGTTGACACTGAAGCTTTCTTT.

The rearrangement uses TRBV29-1 and TRBJ1-2, with a possible D match to TRBD1 (5 bases). CDR3 length: 12 amino acids. Germline loops: CDR1 SQVTM, CDR2 ANQGSEA. V dropped 4 bases and J dropped 14 bases, with 20 bases sitting between them. The CDR3 loop is CSVGVTGRHVTF. The DNA for the CDR3 is TGCAGCGTTGGTGTAACGGGACGGCACGTAACCTTC. Looking up the rest from reference TRBV29-1 and TRBJ1-2 gives the full variable domain: SAVISQKPSRDICQRGTSLTIQCQVDSQVTMMFWYRQQPGQSLTLIATANQGSEATYESGFVIDKFPISRPNLTFSTLTVSNMSPEDSSIYLCSVGVTGRHVTFGSGTRLTVV.